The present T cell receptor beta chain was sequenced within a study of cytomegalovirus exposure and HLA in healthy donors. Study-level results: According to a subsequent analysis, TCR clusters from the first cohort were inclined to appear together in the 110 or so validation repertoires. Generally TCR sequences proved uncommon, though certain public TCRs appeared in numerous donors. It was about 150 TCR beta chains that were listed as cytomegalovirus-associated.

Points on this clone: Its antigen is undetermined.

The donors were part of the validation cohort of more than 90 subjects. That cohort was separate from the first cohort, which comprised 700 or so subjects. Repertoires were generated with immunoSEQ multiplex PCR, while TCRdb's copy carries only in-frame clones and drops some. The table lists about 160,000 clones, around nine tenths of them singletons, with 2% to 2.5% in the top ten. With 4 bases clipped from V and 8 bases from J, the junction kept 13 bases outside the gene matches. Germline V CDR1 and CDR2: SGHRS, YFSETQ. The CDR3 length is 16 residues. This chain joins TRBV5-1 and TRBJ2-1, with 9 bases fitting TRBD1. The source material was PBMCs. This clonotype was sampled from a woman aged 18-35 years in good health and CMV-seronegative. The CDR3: CASSIGGQGNADEQFF. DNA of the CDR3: TGCGCCAGCAGCATAGGGGGACAGGGTAACGCCGATGAGCAGTTCTTC.